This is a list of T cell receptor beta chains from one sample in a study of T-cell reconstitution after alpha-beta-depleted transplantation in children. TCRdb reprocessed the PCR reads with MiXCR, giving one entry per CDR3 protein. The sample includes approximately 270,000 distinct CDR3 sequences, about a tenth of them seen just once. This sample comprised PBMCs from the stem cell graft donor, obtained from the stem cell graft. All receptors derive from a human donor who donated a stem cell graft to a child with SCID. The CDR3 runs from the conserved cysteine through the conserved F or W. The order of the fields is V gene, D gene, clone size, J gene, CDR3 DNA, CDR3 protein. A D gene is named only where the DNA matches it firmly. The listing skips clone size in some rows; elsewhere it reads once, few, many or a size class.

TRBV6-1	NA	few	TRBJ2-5	TGTGCCAGCAGTGAAGCGGGGGGGGCTAAAGAGACCCAGTACTTC	CASSEAGGAKETQYF
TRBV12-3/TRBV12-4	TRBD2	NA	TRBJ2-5	TGTGCCAGCAGTTTAGGATCGGGGGGGCCCCAAGAGACCCAGTACTTC	CASSLGSGGPQETQYF
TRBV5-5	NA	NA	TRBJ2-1	TGTGCCAGCAGCTCAACTTGGGGCAGGGTTGAGCAGTTCTTC	CASSSTWGRVEQFF
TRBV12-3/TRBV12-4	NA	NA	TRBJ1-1	TGTGCCAGCACCGACGAGACAGAGATGAACACTGAAGCTTTCTTT	CASTDETEMNTEAFF
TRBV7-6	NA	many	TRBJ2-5	TGTGCCAGCGAGAGGGGGGGCCGGAAGGAGACCCAGTACTTC	CASERGGRKETQYF
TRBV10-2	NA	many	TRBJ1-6	TGCGCCAGCAGTGAGAGGGGTGGTAATTCACTCCTCCACTTT	CASSERGGNSLLHF
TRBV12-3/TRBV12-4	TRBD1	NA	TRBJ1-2	TGTGCCAGCAGTCGACAGGGAAGGAACTATGGCTACACCTTC	CASSRQGRNYGYTF
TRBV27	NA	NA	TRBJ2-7	TGTGCCAGCAGTTTGTCACCCCCTGCGGACCCCTACGAGCAGTACTTC	CASSLSPPADPYEQYF
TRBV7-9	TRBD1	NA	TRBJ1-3	TGTGCCAGCAGCTCCCTCAGGGGGTTTGCAAACACCATATATTTT	CASSSLRGFANTIYF
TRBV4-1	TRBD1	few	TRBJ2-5	TGCGCCAGCAGTCTGGGACAGGTACAAGAGACCCAGTACTTC	CASSLGQVQETQYF
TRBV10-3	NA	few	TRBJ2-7	TGTGCCATCAGTGAAAGATCGGCAGGGGTAGTCTACGAGCAGTACTTC	CAISERSAGVVYEQYF
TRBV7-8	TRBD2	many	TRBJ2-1	TGTGCCAGCAGCTTATTACTAGCGGGGGTCAATGAGCAGTTCTTC	CASSLLLAGVNEQFF
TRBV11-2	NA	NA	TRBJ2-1	TGTGCCAGCAGCCGTCAGCCTAGCTCCTACAATGAGCAGTTCTTC	CASSRQPSSYNEQFF
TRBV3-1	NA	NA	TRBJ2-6	TGTGCCAGCAGCCATCAGGGAACCGGGGCCAACGTCCTGACTTTC	CASSHQGTGANVLTF
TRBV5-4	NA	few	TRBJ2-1	TGTGCCAGCAGCCACATCGATGGTGAGCAGTTCTTC	CASSHIDGEQFF
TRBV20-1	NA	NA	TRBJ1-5	TGCAGTGCTAGAGATCCCCGGTGGAGCCAGCCCCAGCATTTT	CSARDPRWSQPQHF
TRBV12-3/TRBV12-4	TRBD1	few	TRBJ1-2	TGTGCCAGCAGTTATGGGACAGGGGCTAACTATGGCTACACCTTC	CASSYGTGANYGYTF
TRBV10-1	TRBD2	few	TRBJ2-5	TGCGCCAGCAGTGAGACTAGCGGGCGCCAAGAGACCCAGTACTTC	CASSETSGRQETQYF
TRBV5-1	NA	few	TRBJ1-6	TGCGCCAGCAAAGGCCTATGGGCTTCACCCCTCCACTTT	CASKGLWASPLHF
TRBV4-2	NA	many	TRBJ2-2	TGTGCCAGCAGCCAAGGGTCGTGGGATCCGAACACCGGGGAGCTGTTTTTT	CASSQGSWDPNTGELFF
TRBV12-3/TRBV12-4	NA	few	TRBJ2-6	TGTGCCAGCAGCCCCGCTGGAGGGGCCAACGTCCTGACTTTC	CASSPAGGANVLTF
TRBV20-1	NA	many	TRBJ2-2	TGCAGTGCTTACCTCACCGGGGAGCTGTTTTTT	CSAYLTGELFF
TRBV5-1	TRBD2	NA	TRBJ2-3	TGCGCCAGCAGCTTGGCGGCTAGCGGCCTACTCACAGATACGCAGTATTTT	CASSLAASGLLTDTQYF
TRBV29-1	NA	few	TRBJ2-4	TGCAGCGTTGAAGGGAGGAGGAGCGGGTCGAAAAAAGGGGCCAAAAACATTCAGTACTTC	CSVEGRRSGSKKGAKNIQYF
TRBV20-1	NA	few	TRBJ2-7	TGCAGTGCTAGAGATTACCGGGAAGTATCATACGAGCAGTACTTC	CSARDYREVSYEQYF
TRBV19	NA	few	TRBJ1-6	TGTGCCAGTAGTATGCCAACAGGGTTAAGCTCACCCCTCCACTTT	CASSMPTGLSSPLHF
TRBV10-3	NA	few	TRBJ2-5	TGTGCCATCAGGAACGGGGGCTTAGAAGAGACCCAGTACTTC	CAIRNGGLEETQYF
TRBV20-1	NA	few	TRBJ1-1	TGCAGTGCTAGAGGGGTCGGGGTGACTGAAGCTTTCTTT	CSARGVGVTEAFF
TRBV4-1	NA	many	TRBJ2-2	TGCGCCAGCAGCGTTGCCGAAAACACCGGGGAGCTGTTTTTT	CASSVAENTGELFF
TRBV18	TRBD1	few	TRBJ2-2	TGTGCCAGCTCACCAGGGACAGGGGACACCGGGGAGCTGTTTTTT	CASSPGTGDTGELFF
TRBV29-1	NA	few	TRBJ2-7	TGCAGCGTTGAATCCCTCACTCCAGGGGGGTACGAGCAGTACTTC	CSVESLTPGGYEQYF
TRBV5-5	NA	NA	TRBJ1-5	TGTGCCAGCAGCTCTGGGTGGATGAATCAGCCCCAGCATTTT	CASSSGWMNQPQHF
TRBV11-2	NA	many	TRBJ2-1	TGTGCCAGCAGCTTAGCGGACACGCGGAATGAGCAGTTCTTC	CASSLADTRNEQFF
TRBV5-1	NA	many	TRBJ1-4	TGCGCCAGCAGCTTGGAAGGGGATCCCAGTGAAAAACTGTTTTTT	CASSLEGDPSEKLFF
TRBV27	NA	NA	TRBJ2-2	TGTGCCAGCAGTTTCCCGACCGGCACCGGGGAGCTGTTTTTT	CASSFPTGTGELFF
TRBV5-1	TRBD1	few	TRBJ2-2	TGCGCCAGCAGCGACAGGGTTGTGCTTAACACCGGGGAGCTGTTTTTT	CASSDRVVLNTGELFF
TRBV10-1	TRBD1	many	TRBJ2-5	TGCGCCAGCAGTAGGACAGGGATGGAGACCCAGTACTTC	CASSRTGMETQYF
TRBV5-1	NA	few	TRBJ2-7	TGCGCCAGCAGCTTGGATGGCGGGGGCAAATACGAGCAGTACTTC	CASSLDGGGKYEQYF
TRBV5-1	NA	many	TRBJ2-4	TGCGCCAGCAGCCATATCGGAGGGACATCATTAGCCAAAAACATTCAGTACTTC	CASSHIGGTSLAKNIQYF
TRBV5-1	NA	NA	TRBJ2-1	TGCGCCAGCAGCTTGACCGGGACCAAAGACAACAATGAGCAGTTCTTC	CASSLTGTKDNNEQFF
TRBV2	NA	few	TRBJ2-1	TGTGCCAGCAGTTTTAAGGAGGGTCCAAATGAGCAGTTCTTC	CASSFKEGPNEQFF
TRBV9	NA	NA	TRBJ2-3	TGTGCCAGCAGCGTAGCGTCAGCGGTCCGCACAGATACGCAGTATTTT	CASSVASAVRTDTQYF
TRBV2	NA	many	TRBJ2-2	TGTGCCAGCAGCCGGGGACGGATTAACACCGGGGAGCTGTTTTTT	CASSRGRINTGELFF
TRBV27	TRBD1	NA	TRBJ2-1	TGTGCCAGCAGTCCCCAGGACAGGGGGTTCTACAATGAGCAGTTCTTC	CASSPQDRGFYNEQFF
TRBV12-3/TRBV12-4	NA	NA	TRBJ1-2	TGTGCCAGCAGTTCCTCCGGGTCGAACTATGGCTACACCTTC	CASSSSGSNYGYTF
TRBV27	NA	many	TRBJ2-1	TGTGCCAGCAGTAGTTGGGGCTCCTACAATGAGCAGTTCTTC	CASSSWGSYNEQFF
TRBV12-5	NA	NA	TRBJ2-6	TGTGCTAGTGGTTTGGATGCGAGCTCTGGGGCCAACGTCCTGACTTTC	CASGLDASSGANVLTF